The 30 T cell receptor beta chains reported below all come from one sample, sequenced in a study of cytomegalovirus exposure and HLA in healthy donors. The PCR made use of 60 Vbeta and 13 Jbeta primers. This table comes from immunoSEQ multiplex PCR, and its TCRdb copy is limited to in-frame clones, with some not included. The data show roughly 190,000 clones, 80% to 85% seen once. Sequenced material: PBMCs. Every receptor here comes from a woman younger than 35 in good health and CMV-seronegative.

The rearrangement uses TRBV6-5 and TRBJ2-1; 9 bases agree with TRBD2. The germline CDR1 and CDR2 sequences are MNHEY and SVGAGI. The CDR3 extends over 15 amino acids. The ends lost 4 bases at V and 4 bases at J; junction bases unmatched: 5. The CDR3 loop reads CASSSGLALYNEQFF. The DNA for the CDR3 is TGTGCCAGCAGTTCGGGACTAGCATTATACAATGAGCAGTTCTTC.

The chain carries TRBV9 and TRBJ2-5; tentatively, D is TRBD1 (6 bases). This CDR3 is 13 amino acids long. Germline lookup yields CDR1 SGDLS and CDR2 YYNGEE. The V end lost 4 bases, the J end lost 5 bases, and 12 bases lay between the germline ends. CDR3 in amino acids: CASSYRVWETQYF. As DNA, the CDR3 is TGTGCCAGCAGCTACAGGGTATGGGAGACCCAGTACTTC.

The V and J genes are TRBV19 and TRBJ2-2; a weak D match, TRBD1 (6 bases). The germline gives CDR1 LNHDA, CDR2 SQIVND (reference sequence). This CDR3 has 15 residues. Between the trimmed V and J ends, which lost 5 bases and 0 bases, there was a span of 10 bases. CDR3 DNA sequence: TGTGCCAGTAGTCCGGACAGCTCGAACACCGGGGAGCTGTTTTTT. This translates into CASSPDSSNTGELFF. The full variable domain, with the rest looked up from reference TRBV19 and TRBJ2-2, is DGGITQSPKYLFRKEGQNVTLSCEQNLNHDAMYWYRQDPGQGLRLIYYSQIVNDFQKGDIAEGYSVSREKKESFPLTVTSAQKNPTAFYLCASSPDSSNTGELFFGEGSRLTVL.

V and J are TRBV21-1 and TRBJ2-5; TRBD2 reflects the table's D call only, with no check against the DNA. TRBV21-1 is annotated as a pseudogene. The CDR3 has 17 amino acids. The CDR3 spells CASSKRGTRDIQETQYF. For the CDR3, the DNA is TGTGCCAGCAGCAAAAGGGGGACTAGGGATATCCAAGAGACCCAGTACTTC.

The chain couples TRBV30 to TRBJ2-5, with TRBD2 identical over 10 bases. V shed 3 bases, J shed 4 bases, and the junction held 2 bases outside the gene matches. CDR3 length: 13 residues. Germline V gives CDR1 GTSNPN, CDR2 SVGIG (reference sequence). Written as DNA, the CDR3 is TGTGCCTGGAGCTGGACTAGCGGAGAGACCCAGTACTTC. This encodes CAWSWTSGETQYF.

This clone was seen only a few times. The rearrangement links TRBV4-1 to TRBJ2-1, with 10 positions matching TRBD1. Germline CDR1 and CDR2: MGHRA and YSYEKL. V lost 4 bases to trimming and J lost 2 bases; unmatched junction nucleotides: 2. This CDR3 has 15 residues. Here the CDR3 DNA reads TGCGCCAGCAGCCGCGGGACAGGGGCCTACAATGAGCAGTTCTTC. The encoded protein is CASSRGTGAYNEQFF.

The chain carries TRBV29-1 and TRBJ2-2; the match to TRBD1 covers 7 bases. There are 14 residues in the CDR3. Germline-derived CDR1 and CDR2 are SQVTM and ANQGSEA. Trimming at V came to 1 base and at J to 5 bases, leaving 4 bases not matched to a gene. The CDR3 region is CSVEGGQFTGELFF. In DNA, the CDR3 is TGCAGCGTTGAAGGGGGACAGTTTACCGGGGAGCTGTTTTTT.

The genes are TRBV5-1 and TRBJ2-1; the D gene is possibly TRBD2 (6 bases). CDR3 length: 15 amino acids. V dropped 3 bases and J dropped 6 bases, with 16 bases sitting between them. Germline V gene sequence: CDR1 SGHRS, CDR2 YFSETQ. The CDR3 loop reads CASSSGLKLSNEQFF. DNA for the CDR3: TGCGCCAGCAGCTCGGGACTCAAGCTCTCCAATGAGCAGTTCTTC.

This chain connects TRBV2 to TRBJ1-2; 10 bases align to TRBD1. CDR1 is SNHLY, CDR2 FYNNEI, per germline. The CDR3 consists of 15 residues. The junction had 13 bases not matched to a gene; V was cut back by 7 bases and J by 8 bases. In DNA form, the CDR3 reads TGTGCCAGCACCTTAAACCCGGGACAGGGGAGAGGCTACACCTTC. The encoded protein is CASTLNPGQGRGYTF.

The CDR3 loop reads CASSLLPGQGSYEQYF. In DNA form, the CDR3 reads TGTGCCAGTAGTCTTTTACCGGGACAGGGGTCCTACGAGCAGTACTTC. The genes are TRBV19 and TRBJ2-5; 10 bases are shared with TRBD1. The J call could be wrong; TRBJ2-7 is a better fit for the DNA end. The CDR3 is 16 residues long. Germline V lookup: CDR1 LNHDA, CDR2 SQIVND (reference sequence).

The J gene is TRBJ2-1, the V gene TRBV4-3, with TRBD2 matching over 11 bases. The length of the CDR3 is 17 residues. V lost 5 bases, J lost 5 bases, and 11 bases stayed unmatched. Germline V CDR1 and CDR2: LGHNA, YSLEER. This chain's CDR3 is CASSYSLAGGPDNEQFF. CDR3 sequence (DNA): TGCGCCAGCAGCTATTCCTTAGCGGGAGGGCCGGACAATGAGCAGTTCTTC.

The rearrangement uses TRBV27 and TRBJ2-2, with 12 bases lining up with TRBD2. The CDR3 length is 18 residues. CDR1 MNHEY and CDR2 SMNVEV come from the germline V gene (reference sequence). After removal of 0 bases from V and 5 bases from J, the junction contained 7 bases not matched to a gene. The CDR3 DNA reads TGTGCCAGCAGTTTATCGTTGGTGGGACTAGCGGGTACCGGGGAGCTGTTTTTT. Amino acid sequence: CASSLSLVGLAGTGELFF.

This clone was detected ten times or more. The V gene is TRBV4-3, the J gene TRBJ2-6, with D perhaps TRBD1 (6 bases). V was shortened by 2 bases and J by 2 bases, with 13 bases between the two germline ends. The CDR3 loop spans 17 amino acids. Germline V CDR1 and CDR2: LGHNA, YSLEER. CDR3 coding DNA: TGCGCCAGCAGCCAAACGGAACAGGGAACTGGGGCCAACGTCCTGACTTTC. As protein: CASSQTEQGTGANVLTF.

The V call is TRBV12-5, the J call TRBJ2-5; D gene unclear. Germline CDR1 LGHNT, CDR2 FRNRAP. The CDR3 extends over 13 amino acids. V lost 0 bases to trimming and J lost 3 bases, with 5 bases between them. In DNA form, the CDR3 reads TGTGCTAGTGGTTTGGTCCCAGAAGAGACCCAGTACTTC. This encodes CASGLVPEETQYF.

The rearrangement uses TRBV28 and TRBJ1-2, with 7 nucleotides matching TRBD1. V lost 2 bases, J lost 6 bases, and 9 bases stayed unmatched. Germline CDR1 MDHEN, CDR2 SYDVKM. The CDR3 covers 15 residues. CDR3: CASSLINQGTDGYTF. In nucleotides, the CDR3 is TGTGCCAGCAGTTTAATTAACCAGGGGACAGATGGCTACACCTTC.

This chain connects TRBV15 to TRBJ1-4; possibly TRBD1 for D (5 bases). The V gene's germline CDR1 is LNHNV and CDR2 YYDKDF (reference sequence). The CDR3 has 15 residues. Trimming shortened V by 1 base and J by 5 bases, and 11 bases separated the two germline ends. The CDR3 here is CATSRGQGQNEKLFF. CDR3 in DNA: TGTGCCACCAGCAGAGGTCAGGGCCAGAATGAAAAACTGTTTTTT.

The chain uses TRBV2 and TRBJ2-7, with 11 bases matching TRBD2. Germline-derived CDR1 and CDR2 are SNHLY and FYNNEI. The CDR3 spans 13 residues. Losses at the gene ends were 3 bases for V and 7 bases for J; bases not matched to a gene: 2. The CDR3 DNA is TGTGCCAGCAGTGACGGGACTAGCGGAGAGCAGTACTTC. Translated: CASSDGTSGEQYF.

In DNA form, the CDR3 reads TGTGCCAGCAGCTTGTGGGCAACTAGCGGTAGCTCCTACAATGAGCAGTTCTTC. This encodes CASSLWATSGSSYNEQFF. The chain links TRBV5-6 to TRBJ2-1; 8 nucleotides match TRBD2. The CDR3 runs to 18 residues. Germline V gene data show CDR1 as SGHDT and CDR2 as YYEEEE. Germline trimming cut 1 base from V and 0 bases from J; bases unmatched to any gene: 9.

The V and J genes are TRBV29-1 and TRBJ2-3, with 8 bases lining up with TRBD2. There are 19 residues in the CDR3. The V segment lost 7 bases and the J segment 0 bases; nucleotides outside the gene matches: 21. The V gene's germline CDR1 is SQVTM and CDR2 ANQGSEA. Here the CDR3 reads CSAPGPRLAGSTSTDTQYF. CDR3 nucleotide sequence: TGCAGCGCCCCAGGGCCAAGGCTAGCGGGTTCCACTAGCACAGATACGCAGTATTTT.

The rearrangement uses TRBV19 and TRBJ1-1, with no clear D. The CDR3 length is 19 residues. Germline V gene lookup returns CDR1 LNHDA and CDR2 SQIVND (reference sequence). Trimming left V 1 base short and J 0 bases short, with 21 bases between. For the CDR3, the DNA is TGTGCCAGTAGTATAGTTAATTGGGGAGGGTCTTATATGAACACTGAAGCTTTCTTT. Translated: CASSIVNWGGSYMNTEAFF.

The CDR3 DNA follows: TGTGCCAGCAGCGTAGATGGCGGGAGGCCGGGAGAGCAGTTCTTC. Translated: CASSVDGGRPGEQFF. The chain uses TRBV9 and TRBJ2-1; 8 bases agree with TRBD2. The CDR3 has 15 residues. The germline V gene has CDR1 SGDLS and CDR2 YYNGEE. The V segment lost 0 bases and the J segment 10 bases; nucleotides outside the gene matches: 9. Using reference TRBV9 and TRBJ2-1 for the parts outside the CDR3, the full variable domain is DSGVTQTPKHLITATGQRVTLRCSPRSGDLSVYWYQQSLDQGLQFLIQYYNGEERAKGNILERFSAQQFPDLHSELNLSSLELGDSALYFCASSVDGGRPGEQFFGPGTRLTVL.

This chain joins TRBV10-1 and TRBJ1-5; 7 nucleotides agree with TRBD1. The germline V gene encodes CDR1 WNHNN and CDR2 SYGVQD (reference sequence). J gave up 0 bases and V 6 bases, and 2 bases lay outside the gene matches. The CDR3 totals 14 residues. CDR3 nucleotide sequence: TGCGCCAGCAGGGGACAGCATAGCAATCAGCCCCAGCATTTT. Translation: CASRGQHSNQPQHF.

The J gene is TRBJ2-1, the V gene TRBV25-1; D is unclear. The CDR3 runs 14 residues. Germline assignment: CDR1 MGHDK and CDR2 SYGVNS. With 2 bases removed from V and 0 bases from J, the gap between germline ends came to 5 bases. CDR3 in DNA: TGTGCCAGCAGTGAAACGGGCTCCTACAATGAGCAGTTCTTC. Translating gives CASSETGSYNEQFF.

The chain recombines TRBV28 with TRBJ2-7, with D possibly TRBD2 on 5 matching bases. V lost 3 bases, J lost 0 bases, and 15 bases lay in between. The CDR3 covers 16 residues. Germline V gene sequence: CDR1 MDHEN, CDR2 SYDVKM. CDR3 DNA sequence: TGTGCCAGCAGTTTTCCCCTCGCGGCGGGCTCCTACGAGCAGTACTTC. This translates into CASSFPLAAGSYEQYF. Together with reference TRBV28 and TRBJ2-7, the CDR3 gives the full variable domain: DVKVTQSSRYLVKRTGEKVFLECVQDMDHENMFWYRQDPGLGLRLIYFSYDVKMKEKGDIPEGYSVSREKKERFSLILESASTNQTSMYLCASSFPLAAGSYEQYFGPGTRLTVT.

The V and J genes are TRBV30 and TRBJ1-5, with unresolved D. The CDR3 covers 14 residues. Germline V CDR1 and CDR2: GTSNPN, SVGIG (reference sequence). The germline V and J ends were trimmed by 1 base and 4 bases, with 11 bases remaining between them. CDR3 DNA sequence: TGTGCCTGGAGTGGGGCGGGAGGTAATCAGCCCCAGCATTTT. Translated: CAWSGAGGNQPQHF.

The CDR3 loop is CASSLSRGVEKLFF. The CDR3 region has the DNA TGTGCCAGCAGCTTAAGCAGGGGGGTCGAAAAACTGTTTTTT. The chain joins TRBV7-9 to TRBJ1-4; 7 positions agree with TRBD1. The ends lost 2 bases at V and 8 bases at J; junction bases unmatched: 5. The germline V gene encodes CDR1 SEHNR and CDR2 FQNEAQ (reference sequence). This CDR3 has 14 residues.

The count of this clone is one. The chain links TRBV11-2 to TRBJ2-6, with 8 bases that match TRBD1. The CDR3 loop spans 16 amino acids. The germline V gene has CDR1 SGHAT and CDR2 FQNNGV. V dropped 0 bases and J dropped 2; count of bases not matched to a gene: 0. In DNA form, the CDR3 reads TGTGCCAGCAGCTTAGAGGACAGGGCTGGGGCCAACGTCCTGACTTTC. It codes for CASSLEDRAGANVLTF.

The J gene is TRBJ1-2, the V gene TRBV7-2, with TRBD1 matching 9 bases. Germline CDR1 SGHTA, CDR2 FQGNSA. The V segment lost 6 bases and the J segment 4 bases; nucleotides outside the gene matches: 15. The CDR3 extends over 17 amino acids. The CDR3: CASSGPQTGGEGYGYTF. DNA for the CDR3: TGTGCCAGCAGTGGCCCCCAAACAGGGGGCGAGGGCTATGGCTACACCTTC.

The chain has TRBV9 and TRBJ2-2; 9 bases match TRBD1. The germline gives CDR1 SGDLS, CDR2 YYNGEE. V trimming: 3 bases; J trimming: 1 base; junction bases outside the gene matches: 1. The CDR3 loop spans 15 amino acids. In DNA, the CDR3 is TGTGCCAGCAGCGGGGACAGGGAGAACACCGGGGAGCTGTTTTTT. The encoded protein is CASSGDRENTGELFF.

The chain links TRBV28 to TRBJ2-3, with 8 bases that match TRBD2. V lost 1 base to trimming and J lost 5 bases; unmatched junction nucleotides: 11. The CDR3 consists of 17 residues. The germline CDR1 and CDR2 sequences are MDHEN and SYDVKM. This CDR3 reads CASSLFAAGAGGDTQYF. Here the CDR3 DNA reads TGTGCCAGCAGTTTATTCGCAGCGGGAGCCGGAGGAGATACGCAGTATTTT.